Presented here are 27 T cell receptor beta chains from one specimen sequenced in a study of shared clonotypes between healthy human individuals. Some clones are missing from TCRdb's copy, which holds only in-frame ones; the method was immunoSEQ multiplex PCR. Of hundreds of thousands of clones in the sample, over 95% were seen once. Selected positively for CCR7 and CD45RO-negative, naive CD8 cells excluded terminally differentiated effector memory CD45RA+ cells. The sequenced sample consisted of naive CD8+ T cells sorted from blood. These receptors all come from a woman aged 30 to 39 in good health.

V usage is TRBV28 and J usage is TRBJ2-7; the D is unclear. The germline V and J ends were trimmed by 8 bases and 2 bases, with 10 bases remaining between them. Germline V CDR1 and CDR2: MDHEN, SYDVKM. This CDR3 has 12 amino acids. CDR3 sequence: CASAVGTYEQYF. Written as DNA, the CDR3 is TGTGCCAGCGCTGTGGGGACCTACGAGCAGTACTTC.

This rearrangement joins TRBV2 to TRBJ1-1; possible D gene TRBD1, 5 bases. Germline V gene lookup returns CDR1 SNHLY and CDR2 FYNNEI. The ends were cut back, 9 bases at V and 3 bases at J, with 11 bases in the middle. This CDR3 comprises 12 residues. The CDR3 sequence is CASMKGYTEAFF. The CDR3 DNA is TGTGCCAGTATGAAGGGGTACACTGAAGCTTTCTTT.

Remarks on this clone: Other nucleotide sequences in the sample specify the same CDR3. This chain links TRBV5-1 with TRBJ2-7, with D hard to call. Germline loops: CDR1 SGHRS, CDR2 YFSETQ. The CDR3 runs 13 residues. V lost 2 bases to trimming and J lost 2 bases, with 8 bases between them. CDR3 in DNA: TGCGCCAGCAGCTTCGGCCGAACCTACGAGCAGTACTTC. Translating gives CASSFGRTYEQYF.

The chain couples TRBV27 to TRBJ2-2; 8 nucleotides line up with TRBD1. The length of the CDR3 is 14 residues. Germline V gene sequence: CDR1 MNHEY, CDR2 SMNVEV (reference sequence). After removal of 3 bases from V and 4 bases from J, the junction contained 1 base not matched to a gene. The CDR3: CASSFQGATGELFF. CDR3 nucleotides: TGTGCCAGCAGTTTTCAGGGGGCCACCGGGGAGCTGTTTTTT.

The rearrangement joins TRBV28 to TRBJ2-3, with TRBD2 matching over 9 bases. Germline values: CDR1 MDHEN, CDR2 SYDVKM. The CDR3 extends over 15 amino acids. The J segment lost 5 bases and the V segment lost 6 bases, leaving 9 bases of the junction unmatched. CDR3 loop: CASREGLASEDTQYF. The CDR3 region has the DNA TGTGCCAGCAGAGAGGGACTAGCCAGCGAAGATACGCAGTATTTT.

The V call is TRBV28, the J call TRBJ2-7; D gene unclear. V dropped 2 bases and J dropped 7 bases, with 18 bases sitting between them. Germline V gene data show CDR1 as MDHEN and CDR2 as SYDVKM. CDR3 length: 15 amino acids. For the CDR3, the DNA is TGTGCCAGCAGTTTACCCGGAAACCCCAACAGAGAGCAGTACTTC. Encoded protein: CASSLPGNPNREQYF.

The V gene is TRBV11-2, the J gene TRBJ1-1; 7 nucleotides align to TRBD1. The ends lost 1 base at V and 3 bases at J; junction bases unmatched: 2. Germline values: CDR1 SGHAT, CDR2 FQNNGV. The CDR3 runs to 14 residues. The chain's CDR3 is CASSLAGGDTEAFF. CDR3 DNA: TGTGCCAGCAGCTTAGCAGGGGGGGACACTGAAGCTTTCTTT.

In nucleotides, the CDR3 is TGTGCCAGCAGTTTTCCCGGACTCCCGTGGTACTTC. Protein: CASSFPGLPWYF. The chain links TRBV27 to TRBJ2-5; D is possibly TRBD2 (5 bases). The CDR3 spans 12 residues. CDR1 is MNHEY, CDR2 SMNVEV, per germline (reference sequence). V shed 3 bases and J shed 13 bases, with 15 bases lying between them.

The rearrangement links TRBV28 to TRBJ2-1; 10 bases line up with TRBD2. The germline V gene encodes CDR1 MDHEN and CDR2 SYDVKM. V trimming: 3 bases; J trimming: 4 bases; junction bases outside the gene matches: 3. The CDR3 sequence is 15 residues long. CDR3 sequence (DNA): TGTGCCAGCAGTTTTCGGACTAGCGGTTACAATGAGCAGTTCTTC. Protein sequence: CASSFRTSGYNEQFF.

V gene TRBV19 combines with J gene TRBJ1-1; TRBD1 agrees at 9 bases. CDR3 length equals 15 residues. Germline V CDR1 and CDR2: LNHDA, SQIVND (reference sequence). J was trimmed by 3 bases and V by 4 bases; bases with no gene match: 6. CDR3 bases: TGTGCCAGTAGTACCTGGACAGGGGTGGACACTGAAGCTTTCTTT. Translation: CASSTWTGVDTEAFF. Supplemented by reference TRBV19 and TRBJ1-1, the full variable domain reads DGGITQSPKYLFRKEGQNVTLSCEQNLNHDAMYWYRQDPGQGLRLIYYSQIVNDFQKGDIAEGYSVSREKKESFPLTVTSAQKNPTAFYLCASSTWTGVDTEAFFGQGTRLTVV.

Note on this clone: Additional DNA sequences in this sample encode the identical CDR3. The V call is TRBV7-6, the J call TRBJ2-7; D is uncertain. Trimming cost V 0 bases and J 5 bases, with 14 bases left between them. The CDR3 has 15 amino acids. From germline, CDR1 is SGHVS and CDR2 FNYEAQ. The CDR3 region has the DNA TGTGCCAGCAGCTTAGCGGGTGGGCGTGGGGACGAGCAGTACTTC. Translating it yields CASSLAGGRGDEQYF.

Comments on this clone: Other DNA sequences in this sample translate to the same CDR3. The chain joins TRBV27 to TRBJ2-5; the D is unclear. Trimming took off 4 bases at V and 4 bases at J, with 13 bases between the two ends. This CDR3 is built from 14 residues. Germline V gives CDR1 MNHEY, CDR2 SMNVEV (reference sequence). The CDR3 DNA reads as TGTGCCAGCAGTTCATTAGGGTCTGGAGAGACCCAGTACTTC. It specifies CASSSLGSGETQYF.

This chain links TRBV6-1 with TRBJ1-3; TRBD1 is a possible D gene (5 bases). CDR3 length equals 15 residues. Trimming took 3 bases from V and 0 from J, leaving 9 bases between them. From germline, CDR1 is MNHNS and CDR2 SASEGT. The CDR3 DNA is TGTGCCAGCAGTGAGAGGGGTTCCTCTGGAAACACCATATATTTT. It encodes CASSERGSSGNTIYF.

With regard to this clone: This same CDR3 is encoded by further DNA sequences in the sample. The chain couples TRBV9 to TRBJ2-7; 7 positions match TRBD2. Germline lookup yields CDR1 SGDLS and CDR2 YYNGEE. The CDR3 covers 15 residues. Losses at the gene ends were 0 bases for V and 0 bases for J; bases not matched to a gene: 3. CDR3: CASSVGLADSYEQYF. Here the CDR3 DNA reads TGTGCCAGCAGCGTAGGGCTAGCGGACTCCTACGAGCAGTACTTC.

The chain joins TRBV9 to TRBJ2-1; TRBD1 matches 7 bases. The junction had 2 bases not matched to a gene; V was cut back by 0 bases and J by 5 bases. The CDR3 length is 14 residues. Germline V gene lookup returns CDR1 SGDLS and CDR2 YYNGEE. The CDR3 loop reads CASSVGGQNNEQFF. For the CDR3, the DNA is TGTGCCAGCAGCGTAGGGGGACAGAACAATGAGCAGTTCTTC.

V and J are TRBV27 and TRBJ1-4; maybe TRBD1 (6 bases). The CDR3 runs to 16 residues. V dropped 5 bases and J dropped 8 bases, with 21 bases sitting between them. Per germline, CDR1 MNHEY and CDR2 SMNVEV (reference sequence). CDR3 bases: TGTGCCAGCAGTCCAGGCCCGGGGGCCCCGCGGGAAAAACTGTTTTTT. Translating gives CASSPGPGAPREKLFF.

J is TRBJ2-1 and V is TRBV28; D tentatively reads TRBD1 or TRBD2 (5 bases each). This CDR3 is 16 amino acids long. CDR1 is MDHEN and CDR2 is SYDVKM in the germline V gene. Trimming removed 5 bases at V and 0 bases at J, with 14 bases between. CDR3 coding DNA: TGTGCCAGCAGTGGGACCGATATTAGCTCCTACAATGAGCAGTTCTTC. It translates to CASSGTDISSYNEQFF. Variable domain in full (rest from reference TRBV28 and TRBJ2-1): DVKVTQSSRYLVKRTGEKVFLECVQDMDHENMFWYRQDPGLGLRLIYFSYDVKMKEKGDIPEGYSVSREKKERFSLILESASTNQTSMYLCASSGTDISSYNEQFFGPGTRLTVL.

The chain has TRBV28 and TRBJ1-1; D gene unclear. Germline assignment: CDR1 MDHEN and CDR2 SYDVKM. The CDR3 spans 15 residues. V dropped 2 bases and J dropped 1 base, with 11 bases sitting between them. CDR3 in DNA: TGTGCCAGCAGTTTAGAGGGTGGCCCGAACACTGAAGCTTTCTTT. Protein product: CASSLEGGPNTEAFF. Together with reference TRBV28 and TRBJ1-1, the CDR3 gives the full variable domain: DVKVTQSSRYLVKRTGEKVFLECVQDMDHENMFWYRQDPGLGLRLIYFSYDVKMKEKGDIPEGYSVSREKKERFSLILESASTNQTSMYLCASSLEGGPNTEAFFGQGTRLTVV.

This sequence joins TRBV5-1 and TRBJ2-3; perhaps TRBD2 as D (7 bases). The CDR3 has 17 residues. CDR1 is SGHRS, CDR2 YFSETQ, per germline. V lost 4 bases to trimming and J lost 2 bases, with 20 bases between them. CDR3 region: CASSPTDGGPDTDTQYF. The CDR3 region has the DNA TGCGCCAGCAGCCCCACCGACGGGGGGCCGGACACAGATACGCAGTATTTT.

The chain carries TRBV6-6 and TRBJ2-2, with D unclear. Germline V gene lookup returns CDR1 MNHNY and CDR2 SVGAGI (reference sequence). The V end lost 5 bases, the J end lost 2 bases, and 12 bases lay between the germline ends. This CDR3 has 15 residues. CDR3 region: CASSNDGSNTGELFF. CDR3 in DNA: TGTGCCAGCAGTAATGACGGCTCCAACACCGGGGAGCTGTTTTTT.

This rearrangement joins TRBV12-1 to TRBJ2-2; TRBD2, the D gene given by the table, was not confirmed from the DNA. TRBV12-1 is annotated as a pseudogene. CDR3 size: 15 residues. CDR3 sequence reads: CASSEPAGVDGELFF. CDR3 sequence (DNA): TGTGCCAGCAGCGAGCCCGCGGGGGTGGACGGGGAGCTGTTTTTT.

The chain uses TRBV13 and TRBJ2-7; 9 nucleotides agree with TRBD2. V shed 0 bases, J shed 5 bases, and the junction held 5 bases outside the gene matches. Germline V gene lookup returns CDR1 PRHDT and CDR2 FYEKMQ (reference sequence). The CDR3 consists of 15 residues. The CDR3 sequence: CASSLGQTSGDEQYF. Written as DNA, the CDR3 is TGTGCCAGCAGCTTAGGCCAGACTAGCGGAGACGAGCAGTACTTC. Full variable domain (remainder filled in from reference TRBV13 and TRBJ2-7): AAGVIQSPRHLIKEKRETATLKCYPIPRHDTVYWYQQGPGQDPQFLISFYEKMQSDKGSIPDRFSAQQFSDYHSELNMSSLELGDSALYFCASSLGQTSGDEQYFGPGTRLTVT.

The CDR3 DNA sequence: TGTGCCAGCAGTTCTCCGGCGGATAGCAATCAGCCCCAGCATTTT. This codes for CASSSPADSNQPQHF. The chain recombines TRBV28 with TRBJ1-5; D is ambiguous. Between the trimmed V and J ends, which lost 4 bases and 0 bases, there was a span of 10 bases. Per germline, CDR1 MDHEN and CDR2 SYDVKM. The CDR3 consists of 15 residues.

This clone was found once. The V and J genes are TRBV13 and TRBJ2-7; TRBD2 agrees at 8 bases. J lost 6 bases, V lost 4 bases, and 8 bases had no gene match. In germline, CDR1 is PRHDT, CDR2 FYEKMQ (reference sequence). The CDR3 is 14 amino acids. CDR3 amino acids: CASSSGRGGSEQYF. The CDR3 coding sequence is TGTGCCAGCAGCTCGGGACGGGGGGGCAGCGAGCAGTACTTC.

The CDR3 region has the DNA TGCGCCAGCAGCTTGGTGGCCAGTACAACTAATGAAAAACTGTTTTTT. Protein: CASSLVASTTNEKLFF. This chain joins TRBV5-1 and TRBJ1-4; no reliable D call. V was shortened by 0 bases and J by 0 bases, with 9 bases between the two germline ends. This CDR3 contains 16 residues. Looked up from germline, CDR1 is SGHRS and CDR2 is YFSETQ.

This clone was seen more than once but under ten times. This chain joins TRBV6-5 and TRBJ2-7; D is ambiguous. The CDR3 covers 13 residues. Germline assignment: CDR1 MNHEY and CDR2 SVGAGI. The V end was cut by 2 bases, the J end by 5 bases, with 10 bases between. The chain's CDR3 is CASSYGPDDEQYF. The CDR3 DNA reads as TGTGCCAGCAGTTACGGCCCGGACGACGAGCAGTACTTC.

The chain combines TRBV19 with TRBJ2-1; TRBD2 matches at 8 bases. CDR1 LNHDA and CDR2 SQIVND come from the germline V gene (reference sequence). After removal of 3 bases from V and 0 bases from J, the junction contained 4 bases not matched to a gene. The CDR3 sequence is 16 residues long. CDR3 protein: CASSILAGSSYNEQFF. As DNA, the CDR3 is TGTGCCAGTAGTATCTTAGCGGGGAGCTCCTACAATGAGCAGTTCTTC.